This T cell receptor beta chain was identified in a study of cytomegalovirus exposure and HLA in healthy donors. Study-wide findings and caveats: Usually a TCR sequence was rare, but some public TCRs were found in many donors. In terms of immune exposure information, only CMV serostatus was available.

The CDR3 runs to 16 residues. The germline V gene has CDR1 SGHAT and CDR2 FQNNGV. Trimming removed 3 bases from V and 3 bases from J; junction bases left unmatched: 7. On this clone itself: Its antigen remains unknown.

Primers: 60 Vbeta forward and 13 Jbeta reverse. Only in-frame clones appear in the TCRdb table, and some are missing; sequencing was by immunoSEQ multiplex PCR. This listing includes around 110,000 clones. Source material: PBMCs. The TCR was taken from a man between 25 and 39 years old in good health and CMV-seronegative. The chain joins TRBV11-2 to TRBJ2-5; 10 bases match TRBD2. CDR3 in amino acids: CASSFRTSGAKETQYF. The DNA for the CDR3 is TGTGCCAGCAGCTTTCGAACTAGCGGGGCAAAAGAGACCCAGTACTTC.